Below are 8 T cell receptor beta chains sequenced from a single sample in a study of post-analysis software for immune sequencing data. Regarding the study as a whole: Comparison of patients with controls showed a handful of TRBV segments more frequent in patients, TRBV5-6, TRBV5-1 and TRBV20-1 among them.

cDNA libraries of TCR beta carried unique molecular identifiers. TCRdb passed the PCR reads through MiXCR, listing each CDR3 protein once. The sample has about 430,000 distinct CDR3 sequences, approximately 39% seen once. These receptors lack a known antigen. What was sequenced was blood. Receptors were obtained from a girl aged 2 to 10 with multiple sclerosis.

This clonotype was detected a few times. The V call is TRBV4-2, the J call TRBJ1-1, with D perhaps TRBD1 (5 bases). The CDR3 consists of 14 residues. Between the trimmed V and J ends, which lost 4 bases and 6 bases, there was a span of 15 bases. Germline lookup yields CDR1 LGHNA and CDR2 YNFKEQ. The CDR3 here is CASSPRDRESEAFF. Here the CDR3 DNA reads TGTGCCAGCAGCCCCCGGGACCGGGAGTCTGAAGCTTTCTTT.

This clonotype was seen a handful of times. This chain joins TRBV29-1 and TRBJ1-4; D perhaps matches TRBD1 (6 bases). Germline V gene data show CDR1 as SQVTM and CDR2 as ANQGSEA. Trimming removed 4 bases from V and 1 base from J, with 7 bases in between. The length of the CDR3 is 13 residues. The CDR3 loop reads CSVARGTNEKLFF. The CDR3 coding sequence is TGCAGCGTTGCCAGGGGAACTAATGAAAAACTGTTTTTT.

As concerns this clonotype: The germline gene is not matched at one end of the junction; a read error may be the cause. CDR3 bases: TGTGCCAGCAGTGAGAGGGTGACGGCCCAATGGCACGAACAGTACTTC. This translates into CASSERVTAQWHEQYF. The chain employs TRBV2 and TRBJ2-7; possibly TRBD2 for D (5 bases). Per the germline V gene, CDR1 is SNHLY and CDR2 is FYNNEI. The CDR3 covers 16 residues.

There are a few counts of this clonotype. The chain employs TRBV20-1 and TRBJ2-7, with TRBD2 identical over 7 bases. Trimming took 5 bases from V and 2 from J; bases not matched to a gene: 6. The CDR3 covers 13 residues. Germline V gene data show CDR1 as DFQATT and CDR2 as SNEGSKA (reference sequence). CDR3 DNA sequence: TGCAGTGCTGCGGGGGACGTAACCTACGAGCAGTACTTC. It is translated as CSAAGDVTYEQYF.

Remarks on this clonotype: A much larger clone lies a single base off, so this may be a read error. The chain has TRBV7-2 and TRBJ2-3; D ambiguous. V was cut by 5 bases and J by 0 bases, with 3 bases left in between. CDR1 is SGHTA, CDR2 FQGNSA, per germline. The CDR3 sequence is 12 residues long. The CDR3 bases are TGTGCCAGCAGCATTAGCACAGATACGCAGTATTTT. Amino acids: CASSISTDTQYF.

This chain links TRBV19 with TRBJ1-2; tentatively, D is TRBD1 (5 bases). Germline CDR1 and CDR2: LNHDA and SQIVND (reference sequence). The CDR3 consists of 13 residues. Deletions cut 5 bases from V and 2 bases from J, with 9 bases between. The chain's CDR3 is CASSSQENYGYTF. DNA for the CDR3: TGTGCCAGTAGTTCACAGGAAAACTATGGCTACACCTTC.

Here the CDR3 reads CASTPPGLAGGMDTQYF. The CDR3 bases are TGTGCCAGCACTCCACCGGGACTAGCGGGGGGGATGGATACGCAGTATTTT. The genes are TRBV6-1 and TRBJ2-3; 16 bases are shared with TRBD2. The junction had 10 bases not matched to a gene; V was cut back by 7 bases and J by 6 bases. This CDR3 is 17 amino acids long. Germline CDR1 is MNHNS and CDR2 is SASEGT.

This clonotype appeared many times. This sequence joins TRBV29-1 and TRBJ2-7, with D possibly matching TRBD2 (5 bases). Trimming stripped 3 bases from V and 5 bases from J, with 8 bases between. Germline-derived CDR1 and CDR2 are SQVTM and ANQGSEA. This CDR3 contains 11 residues. DNA for the CDR3: TGCAGCGTTGAGGGAGACCACGAGCAGTACTTC. Protein sequence: CSVEGDHEQYF.